One and the same sample provided the 7 T cell receptor beta chains below, sequenced in a study of cytomegalovirus exposure and HLA in healthy donors. Use of 60 Vbeta and 13 Jbeta primers characterized the PCR. Clones were sequenced by immunoSEQ multiplex PCR, and TCRdb holds only the in-frame ones, with some missing. The profile shows about 120,000 clones, 9.5% of them singletons. Specimen: PBMCs. The receptor set was obtained from a man in his thirties or forties in good health and CMV-seronegative.

This chain uses TRBV2 with TRBJ2-7; D is unresolved. Germline V gene data show CDR1 as SNHLY and CDR2 as FYNNEI. The CDR3 consists of 14 residues. Trimming took off 2 bases at V and 1 base at J, with 9 bases between the two ends. CDR3 DNA sequence: TGTGCCAGCAGTGAATTGACAAGATCCTACGAGCAGTACTTC. Its translation is CASSELTRSYEQYF.

The rearrangement joins TRBV13 to TRBJ1-1; 7 bases match TRBD1. The CDR3 spans 14 residues. Germline CDR1 reads PRHDT; CDR2 reads FYEKMQ (reference sequence). The ends lost 3 bases at V and 0 bases at J; junction bases unmatched: 1. CDR3 in amino acids: CASSLTGMNTEAFF. DNA of the CDR3: TGTGCCAGCAGCTTGACAGGGATGAACACTGAAGCTTTCTTT. The full variable domain, its missing parts supplied by reference TRBV13 and TRBJ1-1, is AAGVIQSPRHLIKEKRETATLKCYPIPRHDTVYWYQQGPGQDPQFLISFYEKMQSDKGSIPDRFSAQQFSDYHSELNMSSLELGDSALYFCASSLTGMNTEAFFGQGTRLTVV.

This clone occurred a few times. This chain uses TRBV7-2 with TRBJ2-4; TRBD1 aligns across 11 bases. Trimming removed 2 bases from V and 7 bases from J; junction bases left unmatched: 7. Germline V gives CDR1 SGHTA, CDR2 FQGNSA. The CDR3 spans 16 residues. CDR3: CASSLMGQGVPNIQYF. As DNA, the CDR3 is TGTGCCAGCAGCTTAATGGGACAGGGGGTCCCGAACATTCAGTACTTC.

This clone was picked up a small number of times. Here the CDR3 DNA reads TGCAGCGTTGAGACGGCAGGGAGCAATCAGCCCCAGCATTTT. This sequence encodes CSVETAGSNQPQHF. This rearrangement joins TRBV29-1 to TRBJ1-5; a weak D match, TRBD1 (5 bases). The germline gives CDR1 SQVTM, CDR2 ANQGSEA. Trimming removed 3 bases from V and 1 base from J, with 10 bases in between. CDR3 length: 14 amino acids.

This clone was found a few times. V usage is TRBV7-9 and J usage is TRBJ2-5; D is uncertain. The end of the DNA fits TRBJ2-7 better, so the J call may be wrong. This CDR3 is built from 14 residues. Per the germline V gene, CDR1 is SEHNR and CDR2 is FQNEAQ (reference sequence). CDR3 DNA: TGTGCCAGCAGCTTGGCGCGAGGCCTGAACGAGCAGTACTTC. Protein: CASSLARGLNEQYF.

The chain employs TRBV4-3 and TRBJ2-1, with 7 bases lining up with TRBD1. The CDR3 spans 13 residues. J lost 10 bases, V lost 0 bases, and 3 bases had no gene match. Germline-derived CDR1 and CDR2 are LGHNA and YSLEER. The CDR3 coding sequence is TGCGCCAGCAGCCAAGATCCAGGGGGAGAGCAGTTCTTC. This sequence encodes CASSQDPGGEQFF.

The chain combines TRBV19 with TRBJ2-3; TRBD2 matches 11 bases. The CDR3 is 16 residues long. Germline CDR1 reads LNHDA; CDR2 reads SQIVND (reference sequence). Trimming removed 8 bases from V and 0 bases from J; junction bases left unmatched: 7. As DNA, the CDR3 is TGTGCCAGTCGCCCGGGACTAGCGGCTAGCACAGATACGCAGTATTTT. Its translation: CASRPGLAASTDTQYF.